Sequencing of this T cell receptor beta chain was carried out in a study of blood T cell repertoires in COVID-19. Across the whole study: PBMCs, B-cell-depleted T cells, or T cells provided the cDNA or gDNA that made up the material.

This CDR3 contains 15 residues. J gave up 9 bases and V 2 bases, and 6 bases lay outside the gene matches. Germline loops: CDR1 SGHNT, CDR2 YYREEE (reference sequence). Seattle's enrolled individuals joined amid active infection and were then monitored longitudinally. Per the study methods: Quantification of nucleated cells was approximated via reference gene primer amplification. Assay: immunoSEQ multiplex PCR; the TCRdb copy retains only in-frame clones and omits some. For V, J and clone size, that table is used; D and trimming come from the DNA. This table has 60,000 or so clones, around four fifths appearing once.

Sequencing used peripheral blood. The TCR was taken from a man younger than 40 with COVID-19, enrolled during active disease. V usage is TRBV5-4 and J usage is TRBJ2-1, with 12 bases identical to TRBD2. CDR3: CASSLRLAGVLEQFF. The DNA of the CDR3 is TGTGCCAGCAGCTTACGACTAGCGGGAGTTCTTGAGCAGTTCTTC.